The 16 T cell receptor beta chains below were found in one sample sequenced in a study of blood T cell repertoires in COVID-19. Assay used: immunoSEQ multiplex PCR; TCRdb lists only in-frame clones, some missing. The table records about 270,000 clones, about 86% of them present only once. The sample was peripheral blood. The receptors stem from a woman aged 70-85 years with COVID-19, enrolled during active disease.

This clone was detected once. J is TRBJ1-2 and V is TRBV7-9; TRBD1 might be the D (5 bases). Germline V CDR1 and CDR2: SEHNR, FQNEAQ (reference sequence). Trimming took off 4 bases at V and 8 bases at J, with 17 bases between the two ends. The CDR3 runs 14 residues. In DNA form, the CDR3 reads TGTGCCAGCAGCTCATCAGGGCTCTCTTGGGGCTACACCTTC. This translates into CASSSSGLSWGYTF. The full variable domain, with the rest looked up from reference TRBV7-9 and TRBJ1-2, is DTGVSQNPRHKITKRGQNVTFRCDPISEHNRLYWYRQTLGQGPEFLTYFQNEAQLEKSRLLSDRFSAERPKGSFSTLEIQRTEQGDSAMYLCASSSSGLSWGYTFGSGTRLTVV.

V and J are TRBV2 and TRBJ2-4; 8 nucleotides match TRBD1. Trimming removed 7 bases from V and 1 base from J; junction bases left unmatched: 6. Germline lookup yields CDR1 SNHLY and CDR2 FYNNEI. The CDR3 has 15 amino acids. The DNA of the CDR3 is TGTGCCAGCACATCAGGGGGCTTGGCCAAAAACATTCAGTACTTC. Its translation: CASTSGGLAKNIQYF.

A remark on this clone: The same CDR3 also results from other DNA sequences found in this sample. CDR3 nucleotides: TGTGCCAGCTCACCGGGGACAGGGGGAGTATACGAGCAGTACTTC. This sequence encodes CASSPGTGGVYEQYF. The chain links TRBV18 to TRBJ2-7, with 11 positions matching TRBD1. Trimming cost V 3 bases and J 4 bases; bases outside gene matches: 5. There are 15 residues in the CDR3. Germline V gene data show CDR1 as KGHSH and CDR2 as LQKENI.

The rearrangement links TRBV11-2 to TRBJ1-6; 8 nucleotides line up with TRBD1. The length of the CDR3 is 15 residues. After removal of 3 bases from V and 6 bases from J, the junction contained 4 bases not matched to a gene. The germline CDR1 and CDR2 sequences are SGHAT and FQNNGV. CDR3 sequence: CASSFGTGSNSPLHF. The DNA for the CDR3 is TGTGCCAGCAGCTTTGGGACAGGTTCTAATTCACCCCTCCACTTT.

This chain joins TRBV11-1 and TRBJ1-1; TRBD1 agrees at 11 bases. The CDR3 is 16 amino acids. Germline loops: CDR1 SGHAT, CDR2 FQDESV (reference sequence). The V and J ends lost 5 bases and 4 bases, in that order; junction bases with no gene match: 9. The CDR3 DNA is TGTGCCAGCAGCGCCGGGACAGGGGGTCCCCTCACTGAAGCTTTCTTT. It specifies CASSAGTGGPLTEAFF.

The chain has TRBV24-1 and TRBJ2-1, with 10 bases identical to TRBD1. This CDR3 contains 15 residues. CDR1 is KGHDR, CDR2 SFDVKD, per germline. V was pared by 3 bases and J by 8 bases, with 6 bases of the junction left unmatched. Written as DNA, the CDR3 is TGTGCCACCAGTGATCCGGGGACAGGGGACCATGAGCAGTTCTTC. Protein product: CATSDPGTGDHEQFF.

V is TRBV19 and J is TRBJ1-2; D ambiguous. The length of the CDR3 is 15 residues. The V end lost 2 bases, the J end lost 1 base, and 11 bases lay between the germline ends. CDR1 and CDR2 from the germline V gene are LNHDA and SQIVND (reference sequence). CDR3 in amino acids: CASSIWGGFNYGYTF. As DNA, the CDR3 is TGTGCCAGTAGTATATGGGGAGGGTTTAACTATGGCTACACCTTC.

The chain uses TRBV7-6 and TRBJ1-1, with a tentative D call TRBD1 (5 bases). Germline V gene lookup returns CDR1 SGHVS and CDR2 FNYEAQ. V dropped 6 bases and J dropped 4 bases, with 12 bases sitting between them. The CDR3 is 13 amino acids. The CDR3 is CASSLTGSTEAFF. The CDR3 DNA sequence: TGTGCCAGCAGTCTAACAGGCTCCACTGAAGCTTTCTTT.

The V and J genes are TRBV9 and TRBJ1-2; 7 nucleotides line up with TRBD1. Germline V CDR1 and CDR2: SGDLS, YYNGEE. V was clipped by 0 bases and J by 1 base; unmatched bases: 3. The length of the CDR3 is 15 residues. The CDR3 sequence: CASSVGGTVNYGYTF. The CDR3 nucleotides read TGTGCCAGCAGCGTAGGAGGGACAGTTAACTATGGCTACACCTTC.

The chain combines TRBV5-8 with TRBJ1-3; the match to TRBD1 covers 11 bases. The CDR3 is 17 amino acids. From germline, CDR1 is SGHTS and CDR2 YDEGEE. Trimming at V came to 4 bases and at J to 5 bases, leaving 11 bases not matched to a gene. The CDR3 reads CASSPTGTGGPRNTIYF. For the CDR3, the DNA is TGTGCCAGCAGCCCGACCGGGACAGGGGGTCCTCGAAACACCATATATTTT.

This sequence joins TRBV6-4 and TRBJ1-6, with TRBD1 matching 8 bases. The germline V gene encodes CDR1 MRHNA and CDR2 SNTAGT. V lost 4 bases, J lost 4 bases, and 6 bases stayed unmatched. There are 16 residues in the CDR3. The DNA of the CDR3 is TGTGCCAGCAGTGCCGCAGGGGGCGCTTATAATTCACCCCTCCACTTT. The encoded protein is CASSAAGGAYNSPLHF.

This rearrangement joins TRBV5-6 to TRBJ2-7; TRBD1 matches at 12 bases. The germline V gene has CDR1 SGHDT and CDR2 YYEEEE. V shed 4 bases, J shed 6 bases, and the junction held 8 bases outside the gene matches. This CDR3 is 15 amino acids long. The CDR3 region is CASSTPGTGGLEQYF. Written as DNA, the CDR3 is TGTGCCAGCAGCACCCCTGGGACAGGGGGCCTCGAGCAGTACTTC.

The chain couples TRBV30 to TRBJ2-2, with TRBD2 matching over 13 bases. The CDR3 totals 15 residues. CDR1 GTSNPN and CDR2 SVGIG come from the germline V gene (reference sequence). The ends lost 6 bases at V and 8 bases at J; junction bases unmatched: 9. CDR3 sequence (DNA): TGTGCCTGCCGGACTAGCGGGGGCTTCGGGGGGGAGCTGTTTTTT. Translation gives CACRTSGGFGGELFF.

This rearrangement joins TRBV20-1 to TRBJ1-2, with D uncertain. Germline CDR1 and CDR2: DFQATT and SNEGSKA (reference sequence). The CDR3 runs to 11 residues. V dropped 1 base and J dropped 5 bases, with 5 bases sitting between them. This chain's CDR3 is CSARGPYGYTF. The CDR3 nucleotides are TGCAGTGCTAGAGGTCCTTATGGCTACACCTTC.

The CDR3 region is CASSFLAGGEQFF. The CDR3 DNA reads TGTGCCAGCAGCTTCCTAGCGGGAGGGGAGCAGTTCTTC. The V and J genes are TRBV7-9 and TRBJ2-1; 12 bases align to TRBD2. Germline lookup yields CDR1 SEHNR and CDR2 FQNEAQ (reference sequence). This CDR3 spans 13 amino acids. V lost 3 bases to trimming and J lost 10 bases; unmatched junction nucleotides: 1. Looking up the rest from reference TRBV7-9 and TRBJ2-1 gives the full variable domain: DTGVSQNPRHKITKRGQNVTFRCDPISEHNRLYWYRQTLGQGPEFLTYFQNEAQLEKSRLLSDRFSAERPKGSFSTLEIQRTEQGDSAMYLCASSFLAGGEQFFGPGTRLTVL.

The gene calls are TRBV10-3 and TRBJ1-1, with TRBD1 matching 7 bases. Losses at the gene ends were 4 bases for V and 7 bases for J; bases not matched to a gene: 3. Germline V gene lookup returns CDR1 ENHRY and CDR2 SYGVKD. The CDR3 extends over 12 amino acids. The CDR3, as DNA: TGTGCCATCAGTGTACAGGGGTTTGAAGCTTTCTTT. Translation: CAISVQGFEAFF.